The 19 T cell receptor beta chains below were found in one sample sequenced in a study of CD8+CD57+ T cells in acquired aplastic anemia. Genomic DNA, the template, was used for profiling of the TCR beta VDJ and CDR3. A single record per CDR3 protein comes from TCRdb applying MiXCR to the reads. The sample consists of roughly 200,000 distinct CDR3 sequences, 61% of them appearing once. The sample comprised sorted CD4+, CD8+, or CD8+CD57+ T cells (not recorded which) from PBMCs. These receptors were collected from a human donor in good health.

The chain uses TRBV7-9 and TRBJ2-1, with 10 positions matching TRBD2. The V gene end was trimmed by 5 bases and the J gene end by 4 bases; junction bases not matched to a gene: 5. CDR1 and CDR2 from the germline V gene are SEHNR and FQNEAQ (reference sequence). CDR3 length: 15 residues. CDR3 loop: CASSPWTSGYNEQFF. The CDR3 region has the DNA TGTGCCAGCAGCCCTTGGACTAGCGGATACAATGAGCAGTTCTTC. Using reference TRBV7-9 and TRBJ2-1 for the parts outside the CDR3, the full variable domain is DTGVSQNPRHKITKRGQNVTFRCDPISEHNRLYWYRQTLGQGPEFLTYFQNEAQLEKSRLLSDRFSAERPKGSFSTLEIQRTEQGDSAMYLCASSPWTSGYNEQFFGPGTRLTVL.

This sequence joins TRBV7-6 and TRBJ1-1; D gene uncertain. Germline V gene lookup returns CDR1 SGHVS and CDR2 FNYEAQ. V was trimmed by 4 bases and J by 10 bases, leaving 22 bases between them. This CDR3 has 15 amino acids. CDR3 protein: CASSSRLGPGVGAFF. CDR3 sequence (DNA): TGTGCCAGCAGCTCCCGATTGGGCCCTGGCGTCGGAGCTTTCTTT.

This clonotype came up many times. The chain couples TRBV4-3 to TRBJ1-6; 7 nucleotides match TRBD1. The CDR3 totals 16 residues. Germline V CDR1 and CDR2: LGHNA, YSLEER. J gave up 9 bases and V 0 bases, and 8 bases lay outside the gene matches. CDR3 DNA sequence: TGCGCCAGCAGCCAAGATTCGGGGGACAGAACTTCACCCCTCCACTTT. This encodes CASSQDSGDRTSPLHF.

The CDR3 bases are TGCAGTGCTAGTTCGACTAGCGGAAGCTACGAGCAGTACTTC. Translating gives CSASSTSGSYEQYF. The V and J genes are TRBV20-1 and TRBJ2-7; TRBD2 matches at 9 bases. This CDR3 region has 14 residues. The germline V gene encodes CDR1 DFQATT and CDR2 SNEGSKA (reference sequence). The junction had 6 bases not matched to a gene; V was cut back by 3 bases and J by 3 bases.

The CDR3 is CASSQELGGFDEQYF. The CDR3 coding sequence is TGTGCCAGCAGCCAAGAACTTGGCGGGTTCGACGAGCAGTACTTC. The V gene is TRBV4-2, the J gene TRBJ2-7; D possibly corresponds to TRBD2 (5 bases). Germline CDR1 reads LGHNA; CDR2 reads YNFKEQ. The CDR3 length is 15 residues. Trimming cost V 0 bases and J 5 bases, with 14 bases left between them.

On this clonotype itself: An end of the junction does not agree with germline; a read error may underlie this. The chain uses TRBV7-3 and TRBJ2-7, with D tentatively TRBD1 or TRBD2 (5 bases each). CDR1 and CDR2 (germline): SGHTA, FQGTGA. The CDR3 loop spans 13 amino acids. As DNA, the CDR3 is TGTGCCAGCAGCCTCCGGGGACCTTACGAGCAGTGCTTC. Translated: CASSLRGPYEQCF.

Only a few counts were recorded for this clonotype. This may be a read error, as it is one base from a much larger clone. This chain joins TRBV6-2 or TRBV6-3 and TRBJ2-1; the D is unclear. This CDR3 is built from 13 residues. Per germline, CDR1 MNHEY and CDR2 SVGEGT. CDR3 residues: CASSYRSYNEQLF. The CDR3 DNA is TGTGCCAGCAGTTACAGGAGCTACAATGAGCAGCTCTTC.

The rearrangement links TRBV14 to TRBJ2-3; D may correspond to TRBD1 or TRBD2 (5 bases each). Looked up from germline, CDR1 is SGHDN and CDR2 is FVKESK. The V gene lost 2 bases and the J gene lost 11 bases, with 26 bases spanning the gap. CDR3 length: 17 residues. CDR3 loop: CASSQRWGTSSYNEQYF. The CDR3 DNA is TGTGCCAGCAGCCAACGGTGGGGGACGAGCTCCTACAATGAGCAGTATTTT. The full variable domain, rest sourced from reference TRBV14 and TRBJ2-3, is EAGVTQFPSHSVIEKGQTVTLRCDPISGHDNLYWYRRVMGKEIKFLLHFVKESKQDESGMPNNRFLAERTGGTYSTLKVQPAELEDSGVYFCASSQRWGTSSYNEQYFGPGTRLTVL.

This clonotype was seen a few times. This chain connects TRBV6-6 to TRBJ2-7, with D perhaps assigned TRBD1 or TRBD2 (6 bases each). In germline, CDR1 is MNHNY, CDR2 SVGAGI (reference sequence). The CDR3 spans 14 residues. The germline V and J ends were trimmed by 8 bases and 1 base, with 15 bases remaining between them. The CDR3 DNA reads TGTGCCAGCGCTAAGGGGGGCTTATCCTACGAGCAGTACTTC. Translating it yields CASAKGGLSYEQYF.

The chain recombines TRBV2 with TRBJ1-6, with 9 bases matching TRBD1. The length of the CDR3 is 16 residues. Per germline, CDR1 SNHLY and CDR2 FYNNEI. V lost 6 bases to trimming and J lost 10 bases; unmatched junction nucleotides: 13. CDR3 region: CASSTKLTGGGSPLHF. In DNA, the CDR3 is TGTGCCAGCAGCACTAAGCTGACAGGGGGAGGCTCACCCCTCCACTTT.

The rearrangement uses TRBV11-2 and TRBJ1-5, with D perhaps TRBD1 (6 bases). V was cut by 5 bases and J by 7 bases, with 18 bases left in between. The CDR3 is 15 residues long. Germline V gene sequence: CDR1 SGHAT, CDR2 FQNNGV. CDR3 region: CASSATGIGSQPQHF. For the CDR3, the DNA is TGTGCCAGCAGCGCCACAGGGATCGGCAGCCAGCCCCAGCATTTT.

The V and J genes are TRBV29-1 and TRBJ1-3, with a possible D match to TRBD1 (5 bases). Trimming stripped 1 base from V and 1 base from J, with 11 bases between. CDR1 and CDR2 from the germline V gene are SQVTM and ANQGSEA. The CDR3 runs 15 residues. CDR3 amino acids: CSVEAGRGSGNTIYF. Written as DNA, the CDR3 is TGCAGCGTTGAAGCGGGACGGGGGTCTGGAAACACCATATATTTT.

The chain employs TRBV4-1 and TRBJ1-2, with 9 bases that match TRBD1. CDR3 size: 16 residues. CDR1 and CDR2 (germline): MGHRA, YSYEKL. Trimming removed 2 bases from V and 3 bases from J; junction bases left unmatched: 7. The CDR3 DNA is TGCGCCAGCAGCCAACACTACAGGGGGCCTTACTATGGCTACACCTTC. This sequence encodes CASSQHYRGPYYGYTF.

This clonotype came up many times. The chain links TRBV7-6 to TRBJ2-7; 10 bases align to TRBD2. With 5 bases clipped from V and 6 bases from J, the junction kept 4 bases outside the gene matches. This CDR3 is built from 13 residues. Germline V gene sequence: CDR1 SGHVS, CDR2 FNYEAQ. The CDR3 spells CASSPSGSSEQYF. The CDR3 nucleotides read TGTGCCAGCAGCCCTAGCGGGAGTTCCGAGCAGTACTTC. The whole variable domain, remainder taken from reference TRBV7-6 and TRBJ2-7, is GAGVSQSPRYKVTKRGQDVALRCDPISGHVSLYWYRQALGQGPEFLTYFNYEAQQDKSGLPNDRFSAERPEGSISTLTIQRTEQRDSAMYRCASSPSGSSEQYFGPGTRLTVT.

The chain employs TRBV29-1 and TRBJ2-3; 7 bases map to TRBD2. This CDR3 is built from 13 residues. V was clipped by 0 bases and J by 7 bases; unmatched bases: 4. Germline assignment: CDR1 SQVTM and CDR2 ANQGSEA. The CDR3: CSVEDASGNTQYF. CDR3 sequence (DNA): TGCAGCGTTGAAGATGCGAGCGGGAATACGCAGTATTTT.

This clonotype was picked up many times. This sequence joins TRBV12-5 and TRBJ1-1, with a weak D call TRBD1 (5 bases). CDR1 is LGHNT, CDR2 FRNRAP, per germline. CDR3 length: 13 amino acids. The V end was cut by 7 bases, the J end by 2 bases, with 11 bases between. CDR3 nucleotide sequence: TGTGCTAGTGACCCTCGGACAAACACTGAAGCTTTCTTT. Its translation: CASDPRTNTEAFF.

The chain links TRBV4-1 to TRBJ1-2; D ambiguous. V lost 1 base, J lost 2 bases, and 8 bases lay in between. The CDR3 contains 14 residues. The germline CDR1 and CDR2 sequences are MGHRA and YSYEKL. The DNA of the CDR3 is TGCGCCAGCAGCCAAGCCAGGTACAACTATGGCTACACCTTC. Translated: CASSQARYNYGYTF.

V and J are TRBV5-8 and TRBJ2-5; D possibly corresponds to TRBD2 (6 bases). V was shortened by 3 bases and J by 5 bases, with 17 bases between the two germline ends. Germline V gives CDR1 SGHTS, CDR2 YDEGEE. This CDR3 region has 15 residues. The CDR3 loop reads CASSSGTAGGETQYF. The CDR3 nucleotides are TGTGCCAGCAGCTCCGGGACTGCCGGCGGGGAGACCCAGTACTTC.

This clonotype showed up many times. The chain combines TRBV19 with TRBJ1-5; 7 nucleotides agree with TRBD1. The CDR3 is 15 amino acids. The germline V gene encodes CDR1 LNHDA and CDR2 SQIVND (reference sequence). The V and J ends lost 5 bases and 6 bases, in that order; junction bases with no gene match: 10. CDR3 sequence reads: CASSPEDRAGQPQHF. CDR3 DNA: TGTGCCAGTAGTCCTGAAGACAGGGCAGGTCAGCCCCAGCATTTT.